This entry describes one T cell receptor beta chain. This clonotype was recorded at least ten times. Its antigen specificity is not known. No quality values exist for individual bases; no much larger clone is one base distant. Including cysteine and phenylalanine, the CDR3 has 13 amino acids. Only CDR3 DNA remains: 39 bases, in frame from the first base. A distance of 11 bases separates the germline ends of V and J, which lose 6 bases and 5 bases respectively. Sequencing relied on an Illumina HiSeq 2500. Quantitative 5'-RACE with molecular barcodes was used to prepare TCR beta libraries. The paper's processing steps were these. A new computational method, built on a probabilistic model of VDJ rearrangement, was used to identify disease-linked TCR variants. TCRdb trimmed public reads at Q25 via fastp, called clones via MiXCR and kept in-frame beta chains. One record per CDR3 amino acid sequence lists the most common genes and DNA. The V and J calls and clone size come from TCRdb's table, not from the authors' own analysis. The sample profile shows roughly 130,000 distinct CDR3 sequences; around 13% of them were found once. The ten largest clones represent about 3% of the sample.

These data belong to a study of CD8 T cells in ankylosing spondylitis (dated by TCRdb to about 2017). At the level of the whole study: The study profiled T cell receptor beta repertoires in healthy donors and ankylosing spondylitis patients to find disease-linked TCR variants. In total, the full study cohort was made up of some 110 healthy donors and some 26 ankylosing spondylitis patients. Peripheral blood was sampled, and synovial fluid was also collected from ankylosing spondylitis patients.

General conclusions and limits of the study: The disease-linked clones showed a CD8+ phenotype and occurred at relatively low frequencies in peripheral blood. Blood from ankylosing spondylitis patients appeared to be characterized by a TCR beta motif made up of under 10 highly homologous amino acid variants. Significant enrichment of the disease-linked clones was reported in matched synovial fluid samples from ankylosing spondylitis patients. Some TCR beta motif variants had previously been reported in synovial fluid and blood of reactive arthritis patients, which suggested common disease-initiation mechanisms.

The origin of this receptor is a female donor with ankylosing spondylitis or in good health (not recorded which). Sequenced material: blood, either unsorted or a sorted T cell fraction (not recorded which). Here the chain combines TRBV12-3 or TRBV12-4 and TRBJ1-5, and TRBD1 may be the D gene, going by 6 matching bases. The nucleotides are TGTGCCAGCAGCTGGGGACAAGATCAGCCCCAGCATTTT. The encoded protein is CASSWGQDQPQHF.